Presented here are 27 T cell receptor beta chains from one specimen sequenced in a study of PD-L1 blockade in urothelial cancer. Repertoires were generated with immunoSEQ multiplex PCR, while TCRdb's copy carries only in-frame clones and drops some. Of 55,000 to 70,000 clones in the sample, more than 65% were seen once. This sample comprised PBMCs, obtained around atezolizumab (anti-PD-L1) treatment. The receptors were gathered from a man in his sixties or seventies with urothelial cancer.

The J gene is TRBJ2-7, the V gene TRBV29-1; TRBD1 agrees at 10 bases. V was pared by 1 base and J by 2 bases, with 5 bases of the junction left unmatched. Germline lookup yields CDR1 SQVTM and CDR2 ANQGSEA. There are 15 residues in the CDR3. CDR3 nucleotides: TGCAGCGTTGAAGGTGGGACAGGGGAAACCTACGAGCAGTACTTC. This gives the protein CSVEGGTGETYEQYF.

The V call is TRBV29-1, the J call TRBJ2-7; TRBD1 agrees at 9 bases. There are 14 residues in the CDR3. The junction had 15 bases not matched to a gene; V was cut back by 8 bases and J by 7 bases. Germline assignment: CDR1 SQVTM and CDR2 ANQGSEA. The CDR3 reads CSFAGGDRAQEQYF. CDR3 coding DNA: TGCAGCTTCGCCGGAGGGGACAGGGCTCAAGAGCAGTACTTC.

This chain links TRBV6-1 with TRBJ2-1; 10 bases fit TRBD2. Germline CDR1 reads MNHNS; CDR2 reads SASEGT. This CDR3 contains 15 residues. The V segment lost 8 bases and the J segment 2 bases; nucleotides outside the gene matches: 6. The CDR3 nucleotides read TGTGCCAGCGGGGCCCTAGCGGGGGCCTACAATGAGCAGTTCTTC. Protein: CASGALAGAYNEQFF.

The genes are TRBV11-2 and TRBJ2-7; the D gene is possibly TRBD1 (6 bases). In germline, CDR1 is SGHAT, CDR2 FQNNGV. V was clipped by 5 bases and J by 2 bases, with 16 bases between them. The CDR3 loop spans 15 amino acids. The CDR3 loop is CASSVLPGHAYEQYF. For the CDR3, the DNA is TGTGCCAGCAGCGTTCTACCGGGACACGCCTACGAGCAGTACTTC.

The rearrangement joins TRBV9 to TRBJ1-3; D possibly corresponds to TRBD1 (5 bases). Per germline, CDR1 SGDLS and CDR2 YYNGEE. This CDR3 spans 13 amino acids. Trimming took off 4 bases at V and 7 bases at J, with 12 bases between the two ends. The CDR3, as DNA: TGTGCCAGCAGCCTGGGGGGTTCGAACACCATATATTTT. It specifies CASSLGGSNTIYF.

This chain links TRBV27 with TRBJ2-7; D is possibly TRBD1 (6 bases). CDR3 length: 16 residues. V lost 2 bases to trimming and J lost 7 bases, with 21 bases between them. Germline CDR1 MNHEY, CDR2 SMNVEV (reference sequence). The CDR3 region is CASSLTRTVVSGEQYF. CDR3 bases: TGTGCCAGCAGTTTAACTCGGACAGTGGTATCGGGTGAGCAGTACTTC.

The V and J genes are TRBV5-1 and TRBJ2-5; D is perhaps TRBD1 (6 bases). In germline, CDR1 is SGHRS, CDR2 YFSETQ. There are 14 residues in the CDR3. Trimming took off 0 bases at V and 3 bases at J, with 9 bases between the two ends. CDR3 DNA: TGCGCCAGCAGCTTGGGCCAGGGGAAAGAGACCCAGTACTTC. Its translation: CASSLGQGKETQYF.

Points on this clone: Distinct nucleotide sequences in the sample also encode this CDR3. The chain employs TRBV11-2 and TRBJ2-5, with a weak D call TRBD1 (6 bases). This CDR3 is built from 13 residues. The germline CDR1 and CDR2 sequences are SGHAT and FQNNGV. Trimming left V 5 bases short and J 0 bases short, with 7 bases between. The CDR3 DNA sequence: TGTGCCAGCAGCAGGGGGAACCAAGAGACCCAGTACTTC. This sequence encodes CASSRGNQETQYF. Using reference TRBV11-2 and TRBJ2-5 for the parts outside the CDR3, the full variable domain is EAGVAQSPRYKIIEKRQSVAFWCNPISGHATLYWYQQILGQGPKLLIQFQNNGVVDDSQLPKDRFSAERLKGVDSTLKIQPAKLEDSAVYLCASSRGNQETQYFGPGTRLLVL.

This clone occurred once. The J gene is TRBJ1-1, the V gene TRBV11-1, with no clear D. The V gene lost 2 bases and the J gene lost 5 bases, with 15 bases spanning the gap. This CDR3 region has 15 residues. Germline CDR1 is SGHAT and CDR2 is FQDESV (reference sequence). The CDR3 DNA reads TGTGCCAGCAGCTTAAATGAGGGTTCAACGACTGAAGCTTTCTTT. Its protein product is CASSLNEGSTTEAFF.

The rearrangement uses TRBV5-1 and TRBJ2-7; the match to TRBD1 covers 8 bases. This CDR3 is 14 amino acids long. The V segment lost 0 bases and the J segment 2 bases; nucleotides outside the gene matches: 1. CDR1 and CDR2 (germline): SGHRS, YFSETQ. The CDR3 protein is CASSLEQGAYEQYF. Written as DNA, the CDR3 is TGCGCCAGCAGCTTGGAACAGGGGGCCTACGAGCAGTACTTC. The full variable domain, with the rest looked up from reference TRBV5-1 and TRBJ2-7, is KAGVTQTPRYLIKTRGQQVTLSCSPISGHRSVSWYQQTPGQGLQFLFEYFSETQRNKGNFPGRFSGRQFSNSRSEMNVSTLELGDSALYLCASSLEQGAYEQYFGPGTRLTVT.

The chain links TRBV2 to TRBJ2-3; weak D call: TRBD2 (5 bases). This CDR3 has 14 amino acids. Per germline, CDR1 SNHLY and CDR2 FYNNEI. With 5 bases removed from V and 6 bases from J, the gap between germline ends came to 15 bases. CDR3 amino acids: CASSPGEGYDTQYF. The DNA for the CDR3 is TGTGCCAGCAGTCCGGGCGAGGGCTATGATACGCAGTATTTT.

Only one count was recorded for this clone. The chain carries TRBV28 and TRBJ2-2; 11 positions match TRBD2. The trim removed 4 bases at V and 5 bases at J, leaving 6 bases unmatched. Looked up from germline, CDR1 is MDHEN and CDR2 is SYDVKM. The CDR3 is 16 amino acids. In nucleotides, the CDR3 is TGTGCCAGCAGTTCTGTGACTAGCGGGGTGACCGGGGAGCTGTTTTTT. Translated: CASSSVTSGVTGELFF.

The J gene is TRBJ2-1, the V gene TRBV19; 14 bases agree with TRBD2. The germline gives CDR1 LNHDA, CDR2 SQIVND (reference sequence). The CDR3 consists of 14 residues. V shed 7 bases and J 9 bases; nucleotides not matched to a gene: 5. The CDR3 DNA sequence: TGTGCCAGTATGCGACTAGCGGGAGGGAGTGAGCAGTTCTTC. Protein product: CASMRLAGGSEQFF.

The chain uses TRBV15 and TRBJ1-5, with D unclear. V shed 0 bases and J shed 7 bases, with 19 bases lying between them. Germline values: CDR1 LNHNV, CDR2 YYDKDF (reference sequence). CDR3 length: 17 amino acids. The CDR3 protein is CATSRDRKGRPEQPQHF. The CDR3 nucleotides read TGTGCCACCAGCAGAGATCGAAAAGGGAGGCCGGAACAGCCCCAGCATTTT.

In its sample, this clone was seen a few times. CDR3 sequence (DNA): TGCGCCAGCAGCCTGACAGGGGCGGGCGAGCAGTACTTC. Protein: CASSLTGAGEQYF. This chain links TRBV5-1 with TRBJ2-7, with 8 nucleotides matching TRBD1. The CDR3 spans 13 residues. CDR1 is SGHRS, CDR2 YFSETQ, per germline. The V gene end was trimmed by 4 bases and the J gene end by 6 bases; junction bases not matched to a gene: 6.

About this clone itself: Other nucleotide sequences from this sample produce the same CDR3. This chain uses TRBV4-1 with TRBJ1-1, with 7 bases identical to TRBD1. Per the germline V gene, CDR1 is MGHRA and CDR2 is YSYEKL. The trim removed 4 bases at V and 1 base at J, leaving 9 bases unmatched. The CDR3 consists of 16 residues. The CDR3 DNA is TGCGCCAGCAGCCCCCACCCCGGGACAGCGAACACTGAAGCTTTCTTT. Residues: CASSPHPGTANTEAFF.

The rearrangement uses TRBV10-3 and TRBJ1-1, with D possibly TRBD1 on 6 matching bases. The length of the CDR3 is 12 residues. Between the trimmed V and J ends, which lost 8 bases and 2 bases, there was a span of 9 bases. Germline values: CDR1 ENHRY, CDR2 SYGVKD. Written as DNA, the CDR3 is TGTGCCATCGGACAGATTAACACTGAAGCTTTCTTT. Translating gives CAIGQINTEAFF.

This clone came up a few times. J is TRBJ2-7 and V is TRBV11-2, with TRBD2 matching over 9 bases. The CDR3 is 15 residues long. Losses at the gene ends were 4 bases for V and 6 bases for J; bases not matched to a gene: 10. The germline V gene encodes CDR1 SGHAT and CDR2 FQNNGV. Here the CDR3 DNA reads TGTGCCAGCAGCTCCCTGAGGCGGGAGGGCCTCGAGCAGTACTTC. It is translated as CASSSLRREGLEQYF.

V is TRBV7-9 and J is TRBJ1-2, with D possibly TRBD1 on 5 matching bases. Germline lookup yields CDR1 SEHNR and CDR2 FQNEAQ (reference sequence). Trimming removed 5 bases from V and 3 bases from J, with 13 bases in between. This CDR3 has 14 amino acids. The CDR3 coding sequence is TGTGCCAGCAGCGTCCGGGACTTGGACTATGGCTACACCTTC. As protein: CASSVRDLDYGYTF. Combining the CDR3 with reference TRBV7-9 and TRBJ1-2 gives the whole variable domain DTGVSQNPRHKITKRGQNVTFRCDPISEHNRLYWYRQTLGQGPEFLTYFQNEAQLEKSRLLSDRFSAERPKGSFSTLEIQRTEQGDSAMYLCASSVRDLDYGYTFGSGTRLTVV.

The genes are TRBV7-9 and TRBJ2-7; possible D gene TRBD1, 5 bases. The CDR3 covers 14 residues. Germline CDR1 SEHNR, CDR2 FQNEAQ (reference sequence). The ends were cut back, 5 bases at V and 2 bases at J, with 13 bases in the middle. The CDR3 reads CASSRTREPYEQYF. In DNA form, the CDR3 reads TGTGCCAGCAGCCGCACCAGGGAACCCTACGAGCAGTACTTC.

This clone was observed a handful of times. The gene calls are TRBV15 and TRBJ1-1; possible D gene TRBD1, 5 bases. Germline V gives CDR1 LNHNV, CDR2 YYDKDF (reference sequence). CDR3 length equals 14 residues. The V end was cut by 4 bases, the J end by 0 bases, with 9 bases between. CDR3 in DNA: TGTGCCACCAGCACACTACAGGTGAACACTGAAGCTTTCTTT. Encoded protein: CATSTLQVNTEAFF.

The V gene is TRBV7-2, the J gene TRBJ2-7; D is uncertain. Germline values: CDR1 SGHTA, CDR2 FQGNSA. This CDR3 contains 13 residues. V was cut by 1 base and J by 3 bases, with 7 bases left in between. The CDR3 region is CASSLVNSYEQYF. For the CDR3, the DNA is TGTGCCAGCAGCTTAGTAAACAGCTACGAGCAGTACTTC.

Concerning this clone: Other DNA sequences in this sample translate to the same CDR3. The chain links TRBV10-3 to TRBJ1-1; 8 positions match TRBD1. J lost 2 bases, V lost 6 bases, and 5 bases had no gene match. Per germline, CDR1 ENHRY and CDR2 SYGVKD. The CDR3 spans 14 residues. CDR3 in DNA: TGTGCCATCAGGGGGACAGGCCAAAACACTGAAGCTTTCTTT. Its translation is CAIRGTGQNTEAFF.

The chain has TRBV19 and TRBJ1-4; D gene unclear. Looked up from germline, CDR1 is LNHDA and CDR2 is SQIVND (reference sequence). The ends were cut back, 3 bases at V and 11 bases at J, with 10 bases in the middle. This CDR3 is 12 amino acids long. This CDR3 reads CASSIGAGKLFF. CDR3 sequence (DNA): TGTGCCAGTAGTATCGGAGCGGGGAAACTGTTTTTT.

The chain has TRBV5-6 and TRBJ1-5, with D unresolved. This CDR3 is built from 14 residues. Looked up from germline, CDR1 is SGHDT and CDR2 is YYEEEE. V lost 0 bases, J lost 7 bases, and 11 bases lay in between. The CDR3 here is CASSLAQTGQPQHF. The CDR3 DNA reads TGTGCCAGCAGCTTGGCCCAGACGGGACAGCCCCAGCATTTT.

The V call is TRBV9, the J call TRBJ2-3, with TRBD2 matching 9 bases. The CDR3 has 15 amino acids. The V gene end was trimmed by 0 bases and the J gene end by 9 bases; junction bases not matched to a gene: 8. CDR1 is SGDLS, CDR2 YYNGEE, per germline. CDR3 region: CASSVGASGIGTQYF. The CDR3 nucleotides read TGTGCCAGCAGCGTAGGGGCTAGCGGGATCGGCACGCAGTATTTT.

The chain uses TRBV10-3 and TRBJ2-7, with 10 bases fitting TRBD2. CDR1 and CDR2 (germline): ENHRY, SYGVKD. V gave up 6 bases and J gave up 5 bases; unmatched junction bases: 4. The length of the CDR3 is 13 residues. The CDR3 loop reads CAISEREGDEQYF. In DNA, the CDR3 is TGTGCCATCAGCGAGCGGGAGGGCGACGAGCAGTACTTC.